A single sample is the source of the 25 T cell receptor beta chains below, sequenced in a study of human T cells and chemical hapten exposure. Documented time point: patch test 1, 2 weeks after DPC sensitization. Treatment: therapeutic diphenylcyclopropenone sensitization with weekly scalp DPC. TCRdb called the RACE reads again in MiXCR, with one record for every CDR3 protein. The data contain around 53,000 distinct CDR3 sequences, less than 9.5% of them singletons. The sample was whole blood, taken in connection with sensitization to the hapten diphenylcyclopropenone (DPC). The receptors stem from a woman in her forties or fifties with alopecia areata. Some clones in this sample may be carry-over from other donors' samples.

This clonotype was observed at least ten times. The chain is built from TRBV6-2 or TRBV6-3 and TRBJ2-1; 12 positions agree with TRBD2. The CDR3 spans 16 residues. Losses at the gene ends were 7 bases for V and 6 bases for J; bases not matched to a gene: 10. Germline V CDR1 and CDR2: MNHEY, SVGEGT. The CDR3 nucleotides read TGTGCCAGCACCCCTCCCGGGACTAGCGGGCTCAATGAGCAGTTCTTC. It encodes CASTPPGTSGLNEQFF.

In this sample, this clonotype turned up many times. The CDR3 region is CASSSHLGGMESGANVLTF. DNA for the CDR3: TGTGCCAGCAGTTCCCATTTGGGCGGGATGGAATCTGGGGCCAACGTCCTGACTTTC. This sequence joins TRBV12-3 or TRBV12-4 and TRBJ2-6; D possibly corresponds to TRBD2 (6 bases). The CDR3 loop spans 19 amino acids. Trimming took 4 bases from V and 1 from J, leaving 20 bases between them.

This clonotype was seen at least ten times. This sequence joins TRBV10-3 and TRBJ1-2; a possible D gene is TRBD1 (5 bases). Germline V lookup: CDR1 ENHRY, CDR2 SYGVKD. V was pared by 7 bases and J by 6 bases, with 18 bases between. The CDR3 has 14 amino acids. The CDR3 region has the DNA TGTGCCATCAATATGGGGCCCGAGGGTGATGGCTACACCTTC. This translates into CAINMGPEGDGYTF.

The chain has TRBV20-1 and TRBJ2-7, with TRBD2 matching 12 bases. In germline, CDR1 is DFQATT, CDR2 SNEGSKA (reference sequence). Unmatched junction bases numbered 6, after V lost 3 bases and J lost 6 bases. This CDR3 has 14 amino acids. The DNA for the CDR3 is TGCAGTGCTAGGCCGCCGGGACTAGCGGGCGAGCAGTACTTC. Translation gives CSARPPGLAGEQYF.

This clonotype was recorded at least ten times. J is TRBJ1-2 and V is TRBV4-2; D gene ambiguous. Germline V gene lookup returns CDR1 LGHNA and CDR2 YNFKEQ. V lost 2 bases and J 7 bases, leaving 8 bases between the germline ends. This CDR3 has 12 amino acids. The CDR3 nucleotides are TGTGCCAGCAGCCAAATAAACAGTGGCTACACCTTC. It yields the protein CASSQINSGYTF.

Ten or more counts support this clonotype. The CDR3 loop reads CATGRQQTYNEQFF. CDR3 coding DNA: TGTGCCACGGGCCGCCAGCAGACCTACAATGAGCAGTTCTTC. The V and J genes are TRBV6-2 or TRBV6-3 and TRBJ2-1; D is unclear. Germline lookup yields CDR1 MNHEY and CDR2 SVGEGT. The V gene lost 10 bases and the J gene lost 2 bases, with 15 bases spanning the gap. The CDR3 contains 14 residues.

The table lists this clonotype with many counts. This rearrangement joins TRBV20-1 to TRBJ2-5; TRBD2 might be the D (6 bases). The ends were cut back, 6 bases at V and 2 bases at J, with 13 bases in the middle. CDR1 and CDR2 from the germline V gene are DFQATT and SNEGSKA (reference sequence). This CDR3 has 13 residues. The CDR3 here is CSARLVGQETQYF. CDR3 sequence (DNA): TGCAGTGCCAGACTAGTAGGGCAAGAGACCCAGTACTTC.

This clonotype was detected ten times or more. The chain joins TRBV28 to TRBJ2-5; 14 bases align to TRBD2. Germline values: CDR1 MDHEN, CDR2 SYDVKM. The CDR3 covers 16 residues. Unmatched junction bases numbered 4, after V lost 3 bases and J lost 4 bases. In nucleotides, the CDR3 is TGTGCCAGCAGTTTCCCGGGACTAGCGGGAGCAGAGACCCAGTACTTC. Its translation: CASSFPGLAGAETQYF.

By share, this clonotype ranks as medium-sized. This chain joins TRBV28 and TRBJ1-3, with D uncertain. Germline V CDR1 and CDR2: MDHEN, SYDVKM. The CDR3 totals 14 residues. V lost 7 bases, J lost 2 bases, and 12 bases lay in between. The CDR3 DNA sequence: TGTGCCAGCACCAACATTCGCGCTGGAAACACCATATATTTT. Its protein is CASTNIRAGNTIYF.

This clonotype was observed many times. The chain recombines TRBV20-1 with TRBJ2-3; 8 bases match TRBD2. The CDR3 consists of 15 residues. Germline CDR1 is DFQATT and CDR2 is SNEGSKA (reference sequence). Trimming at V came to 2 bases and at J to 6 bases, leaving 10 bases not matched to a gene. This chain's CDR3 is CSARTGTSFFDTQYF. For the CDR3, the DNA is TGCAGTGCTAGAACCGGGACTAGTTTTTTCGATACGCAGTATTTT.

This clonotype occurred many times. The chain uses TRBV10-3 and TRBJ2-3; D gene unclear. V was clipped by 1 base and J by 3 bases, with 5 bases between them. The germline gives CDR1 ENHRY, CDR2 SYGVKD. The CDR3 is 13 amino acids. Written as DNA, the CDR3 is TGTGCCATCAGTGAGTACGTAACAGATACGCAGTATTTT. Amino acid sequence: CAISEYVTDTQYF.

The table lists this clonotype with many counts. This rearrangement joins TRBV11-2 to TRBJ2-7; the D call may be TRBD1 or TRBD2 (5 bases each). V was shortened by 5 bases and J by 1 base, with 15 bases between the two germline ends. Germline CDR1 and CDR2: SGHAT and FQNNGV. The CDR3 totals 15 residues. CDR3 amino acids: CASSGDRDGSYEQYF. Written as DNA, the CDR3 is TGTGCCAGCAGCGGCGACCGGGACGGGTCCTACGAGCAGTACTTC.

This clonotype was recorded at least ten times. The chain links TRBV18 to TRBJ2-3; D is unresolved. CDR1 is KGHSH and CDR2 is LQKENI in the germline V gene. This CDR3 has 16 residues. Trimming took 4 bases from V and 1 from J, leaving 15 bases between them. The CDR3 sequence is CASSRDQASGTDTQYF. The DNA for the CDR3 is TGTGCCAGCTCACGGGATCAGGCCTCGGGCACAGATACGCAGTATTTT.

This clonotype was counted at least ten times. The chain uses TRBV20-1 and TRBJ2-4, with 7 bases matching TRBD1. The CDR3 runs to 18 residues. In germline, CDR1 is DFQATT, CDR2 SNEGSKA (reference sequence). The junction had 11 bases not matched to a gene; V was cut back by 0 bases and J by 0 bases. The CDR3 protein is CSARDVTGTESAKNIQYF. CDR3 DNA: TGCAGTGCTAGAGACGTTACCGGGACAGAATCAGCCAAAAACATTCAGTACTTC.

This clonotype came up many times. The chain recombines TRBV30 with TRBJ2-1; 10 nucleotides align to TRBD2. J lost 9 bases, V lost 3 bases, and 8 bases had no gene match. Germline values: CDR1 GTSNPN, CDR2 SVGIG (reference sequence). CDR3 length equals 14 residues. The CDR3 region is CAWRLAGEGGEQFF. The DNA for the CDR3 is TGTGCCTGGAGGCTAGCGGGAGAGGGAGGTGAGCAGTTCTTC.

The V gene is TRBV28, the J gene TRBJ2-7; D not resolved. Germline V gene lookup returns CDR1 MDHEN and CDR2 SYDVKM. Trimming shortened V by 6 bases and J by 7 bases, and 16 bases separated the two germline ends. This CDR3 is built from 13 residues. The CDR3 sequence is CASSPRWADEQYF. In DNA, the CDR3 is TGTGCCAGCAGCCCAAGGTGGGCGGATGAGCAGTACTTC.

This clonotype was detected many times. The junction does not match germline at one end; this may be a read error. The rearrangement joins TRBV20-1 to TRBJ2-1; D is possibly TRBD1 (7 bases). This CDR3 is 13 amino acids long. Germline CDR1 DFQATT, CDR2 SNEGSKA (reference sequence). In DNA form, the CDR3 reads TGCAGTGCTAGTCCCTTGCCGGGGGACAGTCCCCTATTC. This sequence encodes CSASPLPGDSPLF.

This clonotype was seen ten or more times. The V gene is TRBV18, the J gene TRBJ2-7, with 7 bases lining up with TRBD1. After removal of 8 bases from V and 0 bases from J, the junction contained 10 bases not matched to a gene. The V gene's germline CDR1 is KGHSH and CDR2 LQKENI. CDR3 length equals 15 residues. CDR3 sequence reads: CASAGTRQGSYEQYF. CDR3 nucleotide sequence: TGTGCCAGCGCAGGAACACGACAGGGCTCCTACGAGCAGTACTTC.

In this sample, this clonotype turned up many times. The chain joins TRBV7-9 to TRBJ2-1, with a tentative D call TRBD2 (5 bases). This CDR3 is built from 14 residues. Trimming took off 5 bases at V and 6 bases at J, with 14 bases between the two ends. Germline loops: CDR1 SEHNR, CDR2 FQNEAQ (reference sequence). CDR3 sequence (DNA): TGTGCCAGCAGCACCCCTAGCAAACCCAATGAGCAGTTCTTC. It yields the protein CASSTPSKPNEQFF. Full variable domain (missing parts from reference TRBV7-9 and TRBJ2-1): DTGVSQNPRHKITKRGQNVTFRCDPISEHNRLYWYRQTLGQGPEFLTYFQNEAQLEKSRLLSDRFSAERPKGSFSTLEIQRTEQGDSAMYLCASSTPSKPNEQFFGPGTRLTVL.

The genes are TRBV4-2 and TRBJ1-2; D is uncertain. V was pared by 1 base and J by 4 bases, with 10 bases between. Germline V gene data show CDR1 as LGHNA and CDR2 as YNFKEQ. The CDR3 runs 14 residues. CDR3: CASSQVSGFYGYTF. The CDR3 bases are TGTGCCAGCAGCCAAGTTTCAGGATTCTATGGCTACACCTTC.

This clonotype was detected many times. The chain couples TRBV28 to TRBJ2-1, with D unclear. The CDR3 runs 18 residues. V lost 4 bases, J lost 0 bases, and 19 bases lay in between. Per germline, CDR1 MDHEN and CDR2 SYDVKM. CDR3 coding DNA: TGTGCCAGCAGTTCATCCGGGTCCGCTTTTAGCTCCTACAATGAGCAGTTCTTC. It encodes CASSSSGSAFSSYNEQFF.

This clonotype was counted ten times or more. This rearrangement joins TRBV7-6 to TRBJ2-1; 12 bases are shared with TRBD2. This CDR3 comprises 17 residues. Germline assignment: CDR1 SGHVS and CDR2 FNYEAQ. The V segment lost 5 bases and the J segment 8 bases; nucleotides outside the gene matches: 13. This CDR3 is CASSAGRASGRAYEQFF. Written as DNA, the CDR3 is TGTGCCAGCAGCGCCGGGAGGGCTAGCGGGAGGGCGTATGAGCAGTTCTTC.

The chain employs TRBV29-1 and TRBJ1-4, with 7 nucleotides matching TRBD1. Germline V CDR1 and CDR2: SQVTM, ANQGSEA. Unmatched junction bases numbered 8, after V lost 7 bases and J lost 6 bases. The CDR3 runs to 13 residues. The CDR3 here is CSAAGGGHEKLFF. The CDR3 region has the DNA TGCAGCGCCGCAGGGGGGGGCCATGAAAAACTGTTTTTT.

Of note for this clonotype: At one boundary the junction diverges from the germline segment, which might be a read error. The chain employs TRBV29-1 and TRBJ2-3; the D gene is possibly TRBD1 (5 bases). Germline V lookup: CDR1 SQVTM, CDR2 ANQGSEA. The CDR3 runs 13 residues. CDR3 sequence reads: CSVLTLGHDTRYF. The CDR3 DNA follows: TGCAGCGTCCTGACCTTGGGGCACGATACGCGGTATTTT.

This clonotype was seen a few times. The CDR3 sequence: CASSSTGNSGANVLTF. CDR3 DNA sequence: TGCGCCAGCAGCTCTACAGGGAACTCTGGGGCCAACGTCCTGACTTTC. The chain couples TRBV5-1 to TRBJ2-6; maybe TRBD1 (6 bases). From germline, CDR1 is SGHRS and CDR2 YFSETQ. V gave up 3 bases and J gave up 0 bases, with 10 bases separating them. There are 16 residues in the CDR3.